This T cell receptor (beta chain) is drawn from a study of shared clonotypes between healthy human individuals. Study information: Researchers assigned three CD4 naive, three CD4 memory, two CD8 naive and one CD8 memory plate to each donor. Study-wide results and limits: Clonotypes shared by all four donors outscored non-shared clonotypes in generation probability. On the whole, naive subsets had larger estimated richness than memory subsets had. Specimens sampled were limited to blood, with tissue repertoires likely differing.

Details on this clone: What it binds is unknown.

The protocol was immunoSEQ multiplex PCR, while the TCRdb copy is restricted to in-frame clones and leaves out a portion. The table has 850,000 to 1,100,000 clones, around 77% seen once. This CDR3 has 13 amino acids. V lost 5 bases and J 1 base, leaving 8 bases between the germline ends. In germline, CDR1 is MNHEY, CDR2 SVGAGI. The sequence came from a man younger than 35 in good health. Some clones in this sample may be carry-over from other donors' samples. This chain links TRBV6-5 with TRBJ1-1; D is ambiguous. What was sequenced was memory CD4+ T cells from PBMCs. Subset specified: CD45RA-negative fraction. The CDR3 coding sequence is TGTGCCAGCAGTCCCAAGGAGAACACTGAAGCTTTCTTT. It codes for CASSPKENTEAFF.